The clone carrying this TCR beta chain has just a few counts. What it recognizes is unknown. Germline CDR1 MNHNS, CDR2 SASEGT. The CDR3 has 15 amino acids. Trimming left V 1 base short and J 6 bases short, with 13 bases between. The TCRbeta library incorporated unique molecular identifiers. TCRdb used MiXCR to reprocess the PCR reads, holding one entry per CDR3 protein. The sample carries 90,000 to 130,000 distinct CDR3 sequences, 5.5% to 6.5% recorded once. This sample is part of a study of T-cell reconstitution after alpha-beta-depleted transplantation in children. Whole-study results and caveats: Some patients showed high day-60 TCRbeta diversity, which derived from surviving recipient T cells and thymic progenitors. Newly made T cells mostly supplied T-cell counts and diversity one year after transplant. Reportedly, roughly two months post-transplant, alpha-beta T cells arose from several hundred expanded graft clones.

The V call is TRBV6-1, the J call TRBJ2-1; D perhaps matches TRBD1 (5 bases). Sequenced material: PBMCs, mostly from graft donor cells, taken 360 days after TCRalphabeta/CD19-depleted stem cell transplant. This receptor was obtained from a male patient between 2 and 15 years old who had a stem cell transplant for acute lymphoblastic leukemia, so the T cells may come from the graft donor. CDR3 coding DNA: TGTGCCAGCAGTGAAGGCCGGTGGCAGGGCAATGAGCAGTTCTTC. Protein product: CASSEGRWQGNEQFF.